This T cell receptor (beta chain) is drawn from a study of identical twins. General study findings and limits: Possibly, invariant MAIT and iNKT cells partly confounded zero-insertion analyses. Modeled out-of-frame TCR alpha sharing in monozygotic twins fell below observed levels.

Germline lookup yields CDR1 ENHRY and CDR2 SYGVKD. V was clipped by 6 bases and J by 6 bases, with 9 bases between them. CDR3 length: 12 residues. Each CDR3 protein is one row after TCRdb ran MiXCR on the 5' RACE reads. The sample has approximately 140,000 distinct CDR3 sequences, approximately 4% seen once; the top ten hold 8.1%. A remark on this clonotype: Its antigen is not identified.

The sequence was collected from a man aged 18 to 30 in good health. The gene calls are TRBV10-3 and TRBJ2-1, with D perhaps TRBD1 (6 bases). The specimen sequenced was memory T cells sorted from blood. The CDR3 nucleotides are TGTGCCATCAGGAGGGGGTCCAATGAGCAGTTCTTC. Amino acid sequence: CAIRRGSNEQFF.